The 24 T cell receptor beta chains listed next were all sequenced from one sample in a study of blood T cells in healthy people across ages. Next came a second PCR, run for roughly 7 to 12 cycles, which used a sample-barcoded 5' primer along with a J-beta primer mix. TCRdb reprocessed the 5' RACE reads with MiXCR, giving one entry per CDR3 protein. The profile covers 920,000 or so distinct CDR3 sequences, with roughly 45% appearing a single time and 15% to 20% taken by the ten largest. Sequenced input: blood. These receptors originate from an older woman in good health.

This clonotype occurred many times. The chain couples TRBV7-2 to TRBJ2-6, with D possibly TRBD2 on 6 matching bases. Deletions cut 5 bases from V and 2 bases from J, with 7 bases between. Germline CDR1 and CDR2: SGHTA and FQGNSA. The length of the CDR3 is 14 residues. CDR3: CASSRLAGANVLTF. The CDR3 nucleotides are TGTGCCAGCAGCCGACTAGCTGGGGCCAACGTCCTGACTTTC. Based on the CDR3 plus reference TRBV7-2 and TRBJ2-6, the full variable domain is GAGVSQSPSNKVTEKGKDVELRCDPISGHTALYWYRQSLGQGLEFLIYFQGNSAPDKSGLPSDRFSAERTGGSVSTLTIQRTQQEDSAVYLCASSRLAGANVLTFGAGSRLTVL.

J is TRBJ1-2 and V is TRBV6-6, with TRBD1 matching 7 bases. The junction had 7 bases not matched to a gene; V was cut back by 2 bases and J by 4 bases. The CDR3 has 15 amino acids. Germline CDR1 MNHNY, CDR2 SVGAGI (reference sequence). CDR3 loop: CASSYLGQLFYGYTF. CDR3 coding DNA: TGTGCCAGCAGTTACCTGGGACAGCTATTCTATGGCTACACCTTC.

This chain links TRBV7-9 with TRBJ1-4; D not certain. The CDR3 runs to 15 residues. Germline V gene data show CDR1 as SEHNR and CDR2 as FQNEAQ (reference sequence). V was clipped by 8 bases and J by 8 bases, with 21 bases between them. Here the CDR3 reads CASSPSWVREEKLFF. CDR3 nucleotides: TGTGCCAGCTCGCCCTCGTGGGTCCGGGAGGAAAAACTGTTTTTT.

This clonotype came up once. The chain uses TRBV5-4 and TRBJ2-3; D uncertain. The V gene lost 4 bases and the J gene lost 2 bases, with 14 bases spanning the gap. The CDR3 runs to 15 residues. Looked up from germline, CDR1 is SGHNT and CDR2 is YYREEE (reference sequence). CDR3 nucleotides: TGTGCCAGCAGCCTACTTCTCCCTGTCACAGATACGCAGTATTTT. Translating gives CASSLLLPVTDTQYF.

This clonotype has more than one count but fewer than ten. The V gene is TRBV3-1, the J gene TRBJ2-5; 7 bases fit TRBD2. The CDR3 runs 13 residues. With V trimmed by 4 bases and J by 9 bases, 8 bases remained unmatched. Per the germline V gene, CDR1 is LGHDT and CDR2 is YNNKEL (reference sequence). This CDR3 is CASSPGLQTPQYF. CDR3 sequence (DNA): TGTGCCAGCAGCCCGGGACTACAAACCCCCCAGTACTTC.

For this clonotype: A junction end diverges from the germline sequence, so it may reflect a read error. This sequence joins TRBV20-1 and TRBJ2-5; possibly TRBD2 for D (6 bases). The CDR3 is made up of 13 amino acids. In germline, CDR1 is DFQATT, CDR2 SNEGSKA (reference sequence). CDR3 residues: CSARAGYQEAQYF. The CDR3 DNA reads as TGCAGTGCTAGGGCGGGGTACCAAGAGGCCCAGTACTTC.

This clonotype was detected only a few times. The V and J genes are TRBV7-2 and TRBJ2-7, with 9 bases matching TRBD2. CDR3 length: 14 amino acids. CDR1 is SGHTA, CDR2 FQGNSA, per germline. V lost 5 bases to trimming and J lost 3 bases; unmatched junction nucleotides: 5. The CDR3 region has the DNA TGTGCCAGCAGCGGGAGGCGGGAGGGCTACGAGCAGTACTTC. Translating gives CASSGRREGYEQYF.

The V and J genes are TRBV24-1 and TRBJ2-1; 8 bases map to TRBD1. From germline, CDR1 is KGHDR and CDR2 SFDVKD. The CDR3 consists of 15 residues. The J segment lost 8 bases and the V segment lost 1 base, leaving 6 bases of the junction unmatched. CDR3 loop: CATSDFVQGEDEQFF. The CDR3 nucleotides read TGTGCCACCAGTGATTTTGTACAGGGGGAGGATGAGCAGTTCTTC.

J is TRBJ2-2 and V is TRBV4-2; D remains ambiguous. The CDR3 runs to 16 residues. Germline loops: CDR1 LGHNA, CDR2 YNFKEQ. Between the trimmed V and J ends, which lost 4 bases and 6 bases, there was a span of 18 bases. CDR3 DNA: TGTGCCAGCAGCCCGGCTGGGGTTATCTTCGCCGGGGAGCTGTTTTTT. This sequence encodes CASSPAGVIFAGELFF.

In this sample, this clonotype turned up a few times. The rearrangement joins TRBV7-3 to TRBJ2-2; D gene unclear. This CDR3 region has 13 residues. Germline-derived CDR1 and CDR2 are SGHTA and FQGTGA. V was clipped by 2 bases and J by 7 bases, with 8 bases between them. CDR3 protein: CASSLGSSGELFF. CDR3 DNA sequence: TGTGCCAGCAGCTTAGGTTCGAGCGGGGAGCTGTTTTTT.

The CDR3 protein is CASIPPGTDTQYF. Written as DNA, the CDR3 is TGTGCCAGCATCCCGCCCGGCACAGATACGCAGTATTTT. V usage is TRBV6-1 and J usage is TRBJ2-3; D unresolved. The CDR3 loop spans 13 amino acids. V was clipped by 7 bases and J by 1 base, with 9 bases between them. Germline CDR1 MNHNS, CDR2 SASEGT.

This clonotype has at least ten counts. The CDR3 DNA reads TGCGCCAGCAGCTTGGACGACTACGAGCAGTACTTC. It encodes CASSLDDYEQYF. This chain joins TRBV5-1 and TRBJ2-7; D gene unclear. The CDR3 loop spans 12 amino acids. Trimming stripped 0 bases from V and 3 bases from J, with 4 bases between. Per the germline V gene, CDR1 is SGHRS and CDR2 is YFSETQ.

The gene calls are TRBV30 and TRBJ2-3; tentative D call: TRBD1 (7 bases). Germline V lookup: CDR1 GTSNPN, CDR2 SVGIG (reference sequence). This CDR3 has 15 residues. Trimming removed 2 bases from V and 0 bases from J, with 12 bases in between. CDR3 sequence reads: CAWSQGGQSTDTQYF. The DNA of the CDR3 is TGTGCCTGGAGTCAGGGGGGACAAAGCACAGATACGCAGTATTTT. Looking up the rest from reference TRBV30 and TRBJ2-3 gives the full variable domain: SQTIHQWPATLVQPVGSPLSLECTVEGTSNPNLYWYRQAAGRGLQLLFYSVGIGQISSEVPQNLSASRPQDRQFILSSKKLLLSDSGFYLCAWSQGGQSTDTQYFGPGTRLTVL.

This clonotype was counted between two and nine times. The chain employs TRBV7-9 and TRBJ2-7; TRBD2 might be the D (5 bases). The J call may be in error: the DNA end matches TRBJ2-5 better. The length of the CDR3 is 12 residues. Germline V gives CDR1 SEHNR, CDR2 FQNEAQ (reference sequence). As DNA, the CDR3 is TGTGCCAGCAGCCCCGAGGCGGGGACCCAGTACTTC. Residues: CASSPEAGTQYF.

This clonotype appeared a few times. The genes are TRBV29-1 and TRBJ2-5; TRBD1 matches at 10 bases. The end of the DNA aligns better with TRBJ2-7, so the J call may be wrong. This CDR3 contains 13 residues. Per the germline V gene, CDR1 is SQVTM and CDR2 is ANQGSEA. DNA for the CDR3: TGCAGCGCTGATCCGGGACAGGGGAACGAGCAGTACTTC. Encoded protein: CSADPGQGNEQYF.

The chain combines TRBV6-5 with TRBJ2-4; weak D call: TRBD2 (6 bases). Trimming took off 6 bases at V and 6 bases at J, with 12 bases between the two ends. Germline-derived CDR1 and CDR2 are MNHEY and SVGAGI. The CDR3 sequence is 13 residues long. The CDR3 region is CASRGRRGNIQYF. The CDR3 DNA follows: TGTGCCAGCAGGGGACGGAGGGGAAACATTCAGTACTTC.

The rearrangement links TRBV13 to TRBJ2-1, with D tentatively TRBD2 (6 bases). The CDR3 is made up of 13 amino acids. V lost 7 bases and J lost 6, with 13 bases in between. The germline V gene has CDR1 PRHDT and CDR2 FYEKMQ (reference sequence). The CDR3 protein is CASNPTRSNEQFF. CDR3 DNA sequence: TGTGCCAGCAACCCGACTAGGTCCAATGAGCAGTTCTTC.

CDR3 DNA: TGTGCCAGCAGCACCCTCCTCCGGGAGAGTCCTCGGGGGACCCAGTACTTC. Translating gives CASSTLLRESPRGTQYF. The chain couples TRBV7-9 to TRBJ2-5; D may be TRBD2 (6 bases). V was shortened by 5 bases and J by 7 bases, with 26 bases between the two germline ends. This CDR3 spans 17 amino acids. Germline CDR1 SEHNR, CDR2 FQNEAQ (reference sequence).

This clonotype has a single count. The V call is TRBV7-2, the J call TRBJ1-2; 7 bases line up with TRBD1. The V gene end was trimmed by 7 bases and the J gene end by 2 bases; junction bases not matched to a gene: 4. This CDR3 has 13 amino acids. Germline V gene lookup returns CDR1 SGHTA and CDR2 FQGNSA. CDR3 amino acids: CASTLDRNYGYTF. The CDR3 nucleotides read TGTGCCAGCACTCTGGACAGGAACTATGGCTACACCTTC.

The chain carries TRBV6-2 or TRBV6-3 and TRBJ2-5, with a possible D match to TRBD2 (5 bases). CDR3 length: 16 amino acids. V was clipped by 1 base and J by 5 bases, with 17 bases between them. Looked up from germline, CDR1 is MNHEY and CDR2 is SVGEGT. CDR3: CASSYWRSRVGETQYF. As DNA, the CDR3 is TGTGCCAGCAGTTACTGGCGTTCGAGGGTCGGGGAGACCCAGTACTTC.

About this clonotype itself: A much larger clone sits a single nucleotide away, making a read error possible. This chain links TRBV25-1 with TRBJ2-6; the D gene could be TRBD1 or TRBD2 (6 bases each). The CDR3 length is 17 residues. Germline lookup yields CDR1 MGHDK and CDR2 SYGVNS. Trimming stripped 6 bases from V and 0 bases from J, with 15 bases between. The CDR3 DNA follows: TGTGCCAGCAGGAGTGAGGGGGGTGACTCTGGGGCCAACGTCCTGACTTTC. As protein: CASRSEGGDSGANVLTF.

This clonotype was detected only a few times. The chain recombines TRBV27 with TRBJ1-5, with 9 positions matching TRBD1. The CDR3 extends over 18 amino acids. The V and J ends lost 5 bases and 0 bases, in that order; junction bases with no gene match: 11. Germline values: CDR1 MNHEY, CDR2 SMNVEV (reference sequence). Here the CDR3 DNA reads TGTGCCAGCAGTCCCCGGGACAGGGTACTCTATAGCAATCAGCCCCAGCATTTT. It specifies CASSPRDRVLYSNQPQHF.

The gene calls are TRBV4-2 and TRBJ2-5, with D perhaps TRBD2 (6 bases). The DNA matches TRBJ2-7 better at its end, which makes the J call doubtful. Germline V gene sequence: CDR1 LGHNA, CDR2 YNFKEQ. This CDR3 is built from 15 residues. The CDR3 bases are TGTGCCAGCAGCCTAGATGACTCGGGGGCCTACGAGCAGTACTTC. This gives the protein CASSLDDSGAYEQYF.

DNA of the CDR3: TGTGCCAGCAGTTCCTCCCGCAGGGTGTTAAATGAAAAACTGTTTTTT. Its protein product is CASSSSRRVLNEKLFF. The chain has TRBV28 and TRBJ1-4; a possible D gene is TRBD1 (5 bases). Germline V CDR1 and CDR2: MDHEN, SYDVKM. The CDR3 is 16 residues long. Deletions cut 4 bases from V and 5 bases from J, with 17 bases between.